This TCR beta chain was identified in a study of graft-versus-host responses after intestinal transplantation. Study summary: Recipients had multivisceral, liver-intestinal, or isolated intestinal transplants. Once they had received anti-thymocyte globulin induction, all recipients took tacrolimus and steroids for around 3 years.

On this clone itself: Its antigen is unidentified.

Using immunoSEQ multiplex PCR, the repertoire was profiled, and TCRdb retains in-frame clones only, with some absent. The sample yields tens of thousands of clones, about 91% seen once. This CDR3 region has 15 residues. V lost 4 bases and J lost 3; bases outside the gene matches: 6. Germline V gene lookup returns CDR1 SGDLS and CDR2 YYNGEE. The V call is TRBV9, the J call TRBJ1-3; 8 bases match TRBD1. The specimen comprised unstimulated CD8+ T cells sorted from spleen or lymph node cells, sampled before intestinal transplant. The receptor's source is a human donor who received an intestinal transplant. CDR3 amino acids: CASSRAGGSGNTIYF. The CDR3 region has the DNA TGTGCCAGCAGCCGGGCAGGGGGCAGTGGAAACACCATATATTTT.